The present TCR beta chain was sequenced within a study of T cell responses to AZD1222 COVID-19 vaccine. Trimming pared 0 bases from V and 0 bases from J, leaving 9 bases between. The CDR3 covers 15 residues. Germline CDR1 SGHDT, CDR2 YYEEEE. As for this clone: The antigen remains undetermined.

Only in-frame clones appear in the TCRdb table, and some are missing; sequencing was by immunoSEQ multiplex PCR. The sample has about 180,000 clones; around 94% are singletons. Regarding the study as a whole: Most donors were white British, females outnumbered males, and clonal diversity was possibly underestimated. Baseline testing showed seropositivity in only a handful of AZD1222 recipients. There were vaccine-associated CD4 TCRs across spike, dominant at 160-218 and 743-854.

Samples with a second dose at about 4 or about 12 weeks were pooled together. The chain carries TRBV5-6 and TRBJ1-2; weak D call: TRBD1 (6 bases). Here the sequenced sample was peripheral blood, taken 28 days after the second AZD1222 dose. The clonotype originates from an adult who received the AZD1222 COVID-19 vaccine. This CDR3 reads CASSLGGQSNYGYTF. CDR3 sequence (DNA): TGTGCCAGCAGCTTGGGGGGGCAGTCTAACTATGGCTACACCTTC.